The rows below give T cell receptor beta chains drawn from one sample of a study of cytomegalovirus exposure and HLA in healthy donors. Here immunoSEQ multiplex PCR was the method, and the copy in TCRdb shows in-frame clones only, minus some. The profile shows about 130,000 clones, more than 95% of them singletons. Specimen: PBMCs. These receptors all stem from a man aged 18 to 29 in good health and CMV-seronegative. CDR3s include the opening cysteine and the closing phenylalanine or tryptophan. The order of the fields is V gene, J gene, D gene, CDR3 protein, CDR3 DNA. A D gene is named only where the DNA matches it firmly.

V: TRBV5-1; J: TRBJ2-6; D: NA; CDR3: CASSLGASGANVLTF; DNA: TGCGCCAGCAGCTTGGGAGCCTCTGGGGCCAACGTCCTGACTTTC
V: TRBV4-1; J: TRBJ1-1; D: NA; CDR3: CASTPPGEGYTEAFF; DNA: TGCGCCAGCACCCCGCCGGGGGAGGGGTACACTGAAGCTTTCTTT
V: TRBV28; J: TRBJ1-1; D: NA; CDR3: CASSLISTGSEAFF; DNA: TGTGCCAGCAGTTTAATATCTACAGGTTCCGAAGCTTTCTTT
V: TRBV28; J: TRBJ1-1; D: TRBD1; CDR3: CASSRQGMNTEAFF; DNA: TGTGCCAGCAGCCGACAGGGAATGAACACTGAAGCTTTCTTT
V: TRBV6-5; J: TRBJ1-1; D: NA; CDR3: CASSYSARTTEAFF; DNA: TGTGCCAGCAGTTACTCGGCTCGGACAACTGAAGCTTTCTTT
V: TRBV9; J: TRBJ2-2; D: NA; CDR3: CASSVGQGYTGELFF; DNA: TGTGCCAGCAGCGTAGGGCAGGGGTACACCGGGGAGCTGTTTTTT
V: TRBV27; J: TRBJ2-1; D: TRBD2; CDR3: CASSLSGLAGVNEQFF; DNA: TGTGCCAGCAGTCTATCGGGACTAGCGGGAGTTAATGAGCAGTTCTTC
V: TRBV7-2; J: TRBJ2-3; D: TRBD2; CDR3: CASSLGVTSGTHTQYF; DNA: TGTGCCAGCAGCTTAGGGGTGACTAGCGGAACCCATACGCAGTATTTT
V: TRBV9; J: TRBJ2-1; D: TRBD2; CDR3: CASSGTSGGTNEQFF; DNA: TGTGCCAGCTCCGGGACTAGCGGGGGGACCAATGAGCAGTTCTTC
V: TRBV27; J: TRBJ2-3; D: NA; CDR3: CASSISPPGRGPGTDTQYF; DNA: TGTGCCAGCAGTATCTCACCTCCTGGCAGGGGCCCAGGGACAGATACGCAGTATTTT
V: TRBV28; J: TRBJ2-2; D: NA; CDR3: CASSSPNTGELFF; DNA: TGTGCCAGCAGTTCCCCAAACACCGGGGAGCTGTTTTTT
V: TRBV7-2; J: TRBJ2-7; D: TRBD2; CDR3: CASSIHGTTYEQYF; DNA: TGTGCCAGCAGCATACACGGGACTACCTACGAGCAGTACTTC